This TCR beta chain appears in the sequencing data of a study of graft-versus-host responses after intestinal transplantation. Findings of the study overall: The marrow of recipients harbored GvH clones, and ileum or blood showed some of them first. Allografts carried high graft-versus-host to host-versus-graft clonal ratios in patients having graft-donor T cell macrochimerism.

As for this clone: Its antigen is not known.

The data were produced by immunoSEQ multiplex PCR, yet TCRdb's version contains in-frame clones alone and is incomplete. The sample includes tens of thousands of clones, about 90% seen only once; the top ten take 2% to 3%. This CDR3 comprises 14 residues. Germline CDR1 reads SGHNT; CDR2 reads YYREEE (reference sequence). J gave up 1 base and V 4 bases, and 4 bases lay outside the gene matches. The sequence came from a human donor who received an intestinal transplant. The chain couples TRBV5-4 to TRBJ2-7; 8 bases are shared with TRBD1. Sample: unstimulated CD8+ T cells sorted from spleen or lymph node cells, taken before intestinal transplant. The CDR3 nucleotides read TGTGCCAGCAGCCCGGACAGGGCTTCCTACGAGCAGTACTTC. It encodes CASSPDRASYEQYF.